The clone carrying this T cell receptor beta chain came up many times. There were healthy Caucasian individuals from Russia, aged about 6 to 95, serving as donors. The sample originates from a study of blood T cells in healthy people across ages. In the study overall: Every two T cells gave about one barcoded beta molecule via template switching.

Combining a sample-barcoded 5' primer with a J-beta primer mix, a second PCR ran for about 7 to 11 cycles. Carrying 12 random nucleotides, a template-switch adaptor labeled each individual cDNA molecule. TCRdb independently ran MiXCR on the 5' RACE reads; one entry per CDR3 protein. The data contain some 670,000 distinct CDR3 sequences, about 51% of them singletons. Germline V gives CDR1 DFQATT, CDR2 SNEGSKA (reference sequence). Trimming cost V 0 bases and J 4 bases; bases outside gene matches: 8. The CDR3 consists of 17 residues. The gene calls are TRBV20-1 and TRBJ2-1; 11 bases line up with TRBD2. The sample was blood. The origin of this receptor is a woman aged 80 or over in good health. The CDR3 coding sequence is TGCAGTGCTAGAGATCCAAATAGCGGGAGGGCTTACAATGAGCAGTTCTTC. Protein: CSARDPNSGRAYNEQFF.